This TCR beta chain was sequenced for a study of cytomegalovirus exposure and HLA in healthy donors. Overall study findings and caveats: What a later analysis reportedly showed was that an Asian-associated ancestry cluster had fewer N-insertions than the approximately 700-donor mean. In a later analysis, compared with equally common non-associated chains, HLA-associated beta chains were more expanded.

Notes on this clone: Its cognate antigen is unknown.

V lost 9 bases and J lost 4; bases outside the gene matches: 6. Germline V gene sequence: CDR1 WNHNN, CDR2 SYGVQD (reference sequence). This CDR3 region has 14 residues. Both 60 Vbeta primers and 13 Jbeta primers went into the PCR. Original data processing: Later work found about 80 million unique TCR beta chains, with approximately 12 million shared. Libraries were prepared by immunoSEQ multiplex PCR; TCRdb keeps only in-frame clonotypes and omits some of them. The V and J calls and the clone size are those of that table, but D and trimming were determined from the DNA. Found here are fewer than 120,000 clones, more than 75% of them singletons; the top ten hold approximately 1.8%.

This clonotype was obtained from a man aged 35 to 55 in good health and CMV-seronegative. Sequenced input: PBMCs. This rearrangement joins TRBV10-1 to TRBJ1-5, with TRBD1 identical over 10 bases. The CDR3 sequence: CARWGQGMNQPQHF. As DNA, the CDR3 is TGCGCCAGATGGGGACAGGGGATGAATCAGCCCCAGCATTTT.